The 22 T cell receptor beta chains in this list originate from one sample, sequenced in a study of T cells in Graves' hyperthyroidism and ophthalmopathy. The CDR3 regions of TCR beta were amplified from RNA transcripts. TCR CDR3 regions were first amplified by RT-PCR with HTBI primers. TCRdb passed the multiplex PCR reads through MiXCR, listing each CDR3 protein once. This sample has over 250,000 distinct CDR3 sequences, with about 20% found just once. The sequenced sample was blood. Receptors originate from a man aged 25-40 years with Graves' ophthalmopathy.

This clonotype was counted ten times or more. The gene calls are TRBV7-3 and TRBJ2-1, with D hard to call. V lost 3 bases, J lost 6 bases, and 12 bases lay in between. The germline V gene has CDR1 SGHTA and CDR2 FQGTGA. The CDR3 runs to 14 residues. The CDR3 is CASSFSQTSNEQFF. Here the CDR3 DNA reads TGTGCCAGCAGCTTTTCTCAGACGTCCAATGAGCAGTTCTTC.

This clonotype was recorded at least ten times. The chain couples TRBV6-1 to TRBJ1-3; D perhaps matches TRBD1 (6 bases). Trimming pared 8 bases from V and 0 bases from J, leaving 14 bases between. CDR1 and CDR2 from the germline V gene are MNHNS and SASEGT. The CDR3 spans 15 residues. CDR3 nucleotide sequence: TGTGCCAGCGTCTCCAGGGGCAGCTCTGGAAACACCATATATTTT. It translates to CASVSRGSSGNTIYF.

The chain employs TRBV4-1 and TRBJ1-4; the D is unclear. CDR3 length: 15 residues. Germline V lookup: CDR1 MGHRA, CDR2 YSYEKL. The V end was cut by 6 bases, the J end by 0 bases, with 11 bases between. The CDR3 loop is CASSRNFATNEKLFF. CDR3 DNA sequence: TGCGCCAGCAGTCGTAACTTTGCAACTAATGAAAAACTGTTTTTT.

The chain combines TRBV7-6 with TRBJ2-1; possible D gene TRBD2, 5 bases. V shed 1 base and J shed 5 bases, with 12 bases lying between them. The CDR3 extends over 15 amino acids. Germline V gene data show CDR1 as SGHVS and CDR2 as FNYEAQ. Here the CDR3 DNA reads TGTGCCAGCAGCTTAGTCGATTCCGGGAACAATGAGCAGTTCTTC. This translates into CASSLVDSGNNEQFF.

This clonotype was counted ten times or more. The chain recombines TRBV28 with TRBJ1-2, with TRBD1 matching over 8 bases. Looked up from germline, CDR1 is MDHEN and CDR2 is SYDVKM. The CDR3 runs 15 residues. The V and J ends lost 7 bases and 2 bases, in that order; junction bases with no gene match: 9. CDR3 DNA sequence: TGTGCCAGCACCGATAGGACAGGGAGGAACTATGGCTACACCTTC. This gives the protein CASTDRTGRNYGYTF.

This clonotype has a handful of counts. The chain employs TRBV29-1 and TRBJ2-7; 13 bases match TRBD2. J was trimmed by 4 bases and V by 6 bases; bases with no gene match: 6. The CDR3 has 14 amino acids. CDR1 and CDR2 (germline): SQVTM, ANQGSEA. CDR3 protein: CSVGLAGLSYEQYF. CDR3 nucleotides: TGCAGCGTGGGACTAGCGGGATTGTCGTACGAGCAGTACTTC.

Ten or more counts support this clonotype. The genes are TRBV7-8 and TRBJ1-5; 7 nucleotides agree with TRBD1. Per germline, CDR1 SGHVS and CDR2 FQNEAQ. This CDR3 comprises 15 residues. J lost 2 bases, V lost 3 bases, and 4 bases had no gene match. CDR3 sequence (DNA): TGTGCCAGCAGCTTCGGACAGGTGGGCAATCAGCCCCAGCATTTT. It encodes CASSFGQVGNQPQHF.

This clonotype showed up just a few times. This CDR3 reads CATSDPENSNQPQHF. CDR3 nucleotides: TGTGCCACCAGTGATCCGGAGAATAGCAATCAGCCCCAGCATTTT. The chain employs TRBV24-1 and TRBJ1-5; D unclear. Germline loops: CDR1 KGHDR, CDR2 SFDVKD. This CDR3 is built from 15 residues. Trimming took 3 bases from V and 0 from J, leaving 8 bases between them.

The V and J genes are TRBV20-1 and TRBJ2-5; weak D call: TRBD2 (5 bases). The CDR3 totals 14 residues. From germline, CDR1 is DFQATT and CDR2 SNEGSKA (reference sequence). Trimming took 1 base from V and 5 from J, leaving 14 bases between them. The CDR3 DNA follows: TGCAGTGCTAGAGGACCCAGCGGCAAGGAGACCCAGTACTTC. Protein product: CSARGPSGKETQYF.

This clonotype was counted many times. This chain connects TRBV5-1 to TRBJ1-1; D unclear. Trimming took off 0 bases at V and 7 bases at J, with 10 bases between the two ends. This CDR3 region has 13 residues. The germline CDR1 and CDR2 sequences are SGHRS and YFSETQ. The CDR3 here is CASSLDASGEAFF. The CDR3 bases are TGCGCCAGCAGCTTGGACGCCAGTGGTGAAGCTTTCTTT.

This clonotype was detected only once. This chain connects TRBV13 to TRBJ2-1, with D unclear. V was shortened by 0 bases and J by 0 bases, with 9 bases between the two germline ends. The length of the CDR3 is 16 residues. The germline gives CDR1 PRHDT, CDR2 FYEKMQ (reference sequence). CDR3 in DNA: TGTGCCAGCAGCTTAGGCCCGGCATACTCCTACAATGAGCAGTTCTTC. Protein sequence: CASSLGPAYSYNEQFF.

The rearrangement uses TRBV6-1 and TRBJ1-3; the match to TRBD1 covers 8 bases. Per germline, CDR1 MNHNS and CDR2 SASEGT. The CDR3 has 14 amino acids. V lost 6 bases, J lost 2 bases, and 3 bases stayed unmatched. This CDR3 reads CASSLRGPGNTIYF. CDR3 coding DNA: TGTGCCAGCAGCCTCAGGGGGCCTGGAAACACCATATATTTT.

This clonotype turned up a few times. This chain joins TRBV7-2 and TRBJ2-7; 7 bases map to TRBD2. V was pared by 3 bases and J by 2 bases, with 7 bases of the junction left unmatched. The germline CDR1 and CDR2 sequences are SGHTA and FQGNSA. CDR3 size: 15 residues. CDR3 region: CASSLTSSETYEQYF. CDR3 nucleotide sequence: TGTGCCAGCAGCTTGACTAGCTCAGAGACCTACGAGCAGTACTTC.

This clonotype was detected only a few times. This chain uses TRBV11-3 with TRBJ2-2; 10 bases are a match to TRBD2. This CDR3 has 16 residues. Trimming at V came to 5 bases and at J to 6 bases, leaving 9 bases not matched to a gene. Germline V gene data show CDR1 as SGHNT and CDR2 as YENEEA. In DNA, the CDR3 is TGTGCCAGCAGCGCCGCGACTAGCGGGCTGGCCGGGGAGCTGTTTTTT. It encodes CASSAATSGLAGELFF.

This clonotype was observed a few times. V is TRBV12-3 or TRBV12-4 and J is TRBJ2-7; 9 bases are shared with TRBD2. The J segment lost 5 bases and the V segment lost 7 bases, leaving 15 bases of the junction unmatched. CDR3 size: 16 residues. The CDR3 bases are TGTGCCAGCACAGAGGGGAAAAGCGGGAGGATCCACGAGCAGTACTTC. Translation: CASTEGKSGRIHEQYF.

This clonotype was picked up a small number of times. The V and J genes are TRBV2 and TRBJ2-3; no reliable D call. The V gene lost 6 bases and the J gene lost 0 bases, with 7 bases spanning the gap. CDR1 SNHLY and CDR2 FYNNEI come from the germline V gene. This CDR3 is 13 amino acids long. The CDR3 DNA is TGTGCCAGCAGCGAGACTAGCACAGATACGCAGTATTTT. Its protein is CASSETSTDTQYF.

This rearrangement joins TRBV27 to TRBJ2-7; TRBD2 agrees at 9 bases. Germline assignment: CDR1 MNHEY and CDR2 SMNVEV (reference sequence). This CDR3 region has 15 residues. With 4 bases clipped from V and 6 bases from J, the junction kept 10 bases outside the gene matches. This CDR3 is CASSWASGMSAEQYF. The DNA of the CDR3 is TGTGCCAGCAGTTGGGCTAGCGGGATGTCGGCCGAGCAGTACTTC.

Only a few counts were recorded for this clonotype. CDR3 in DNA: TGTGCCACAGACAGGGGAATAGGAACCTACAATGAGCAGTTCTTC. Translated: CATDRGIGTYNEQFF. The rearrangement links TRBV28 to TRBJ2-1; 8 positions agree with TRBD1. Germline loops: CDR1 MDHEN, CDR2 SYDVKM. The J segment lost 2 bases and the V segment lost 10 bases, leaving 10 bases of the junction unmatched. The CDR3 covers 15 residues.

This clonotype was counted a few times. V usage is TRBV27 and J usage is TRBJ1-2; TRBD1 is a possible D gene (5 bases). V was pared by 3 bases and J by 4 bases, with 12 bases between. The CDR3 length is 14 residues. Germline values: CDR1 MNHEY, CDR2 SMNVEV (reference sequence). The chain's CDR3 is CASSFGGEVYGYTF. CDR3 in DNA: TGTGCCAGCAGTTTTGGGGGAGAGGTCTATGGCTACACCTTC.

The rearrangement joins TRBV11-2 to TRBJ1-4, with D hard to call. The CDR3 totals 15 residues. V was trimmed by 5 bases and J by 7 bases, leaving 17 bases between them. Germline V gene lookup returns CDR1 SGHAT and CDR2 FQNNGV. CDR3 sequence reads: CASSRQMGISEKLFF. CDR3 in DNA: TGTGCCAGCAGCCGGCAGATGGGCATAAGTGAAAAACTGTTTTTT. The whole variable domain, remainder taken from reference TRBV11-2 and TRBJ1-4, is EAGVAQSPRYKIIEKRQSVAFWCNPISGHATLYWYQQILGQGPKLLIQFQNNGVVDDSQLPKDRFSAERLKGVDSTLKIQPAKLEDSAVYLCASSRQMGISEKLFFGSGTQLSVL.

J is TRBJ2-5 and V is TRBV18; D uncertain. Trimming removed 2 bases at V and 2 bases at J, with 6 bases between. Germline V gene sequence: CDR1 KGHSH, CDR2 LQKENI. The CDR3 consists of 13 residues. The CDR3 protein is CASSPVKQETQYF. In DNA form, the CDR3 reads TGTGCCAGCTCACCAGTGAAGCAAGAGACCCAGTACTTC.

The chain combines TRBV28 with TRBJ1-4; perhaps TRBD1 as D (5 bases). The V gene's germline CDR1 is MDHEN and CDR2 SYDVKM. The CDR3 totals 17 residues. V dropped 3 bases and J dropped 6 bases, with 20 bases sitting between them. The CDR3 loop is CASSLGGGTIPDEKLFF. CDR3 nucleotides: TGTGCCAGCAGTTTGGGGGGGGGGACCATTCCGGATGAAAAACTGTTTTTT.